Described below is a single TCR beta chain sequence and its context. This record comes from a study of regulatory T cells in long-lasting Graves disease. Germline V gives CDR1 MDHEN, CDR2 SYDVKM. V lost 6 bases and J lost 5, with 7 bases in between. CDR3 size: 12 residues. Time point reported: persistent/refractory GD, antithyroid drugs over 5 years with positive TRAb. RNA isolated from PBMCs was used to make the TCR library. TCR beta libraries were built with iRepertoire HTBI primers and Arm-PCR of CDR3 regions. Using its own MiXCR run on the multiplex PCR reads, TCRdb lists one record per CDR3 protein. The sample holds hundreds of thousands of distinct CDR3 sequences, around a fifth seen once.

The clonotype originates from a female donor with Graves disease. The chain is built from TRBV28 and TRBJ2-2; tentatively, D is TRBD2 (5 bases). The input for sequencing was peripheral blood mononuclear cells (PBMCs), taken when the disease was refractory, from a patient treated with antithyroid drugs. The CDR3 here is CASRERTGELFF. The CDR3 nucleotides read TGTGCCAGCAGGGAGCGGACCGGGGAGCTGTTTTTT.